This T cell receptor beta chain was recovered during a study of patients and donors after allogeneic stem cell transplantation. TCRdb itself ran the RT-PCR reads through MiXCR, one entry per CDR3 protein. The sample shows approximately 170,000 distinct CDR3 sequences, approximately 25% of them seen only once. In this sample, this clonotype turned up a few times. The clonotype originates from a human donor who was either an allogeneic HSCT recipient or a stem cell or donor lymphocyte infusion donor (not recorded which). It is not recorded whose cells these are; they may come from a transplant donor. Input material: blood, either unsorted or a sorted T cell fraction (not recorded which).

CDR3 sequence (DNA): TGCGCCAGCAGCCAAGTCGATGGGGCGGGCAATCAGCCCCAGCATTTT. It yields the protein CASSQVDGAGNQPQHF. V usage is TRBV4-1 and J usage is TRBJ1-5, with D possibly TRBD1 on 5 matching bases. Germline assignment: CDR1 MGHRA and CDR2 YSYEKL. The CDR3 spans 16 residues. Trimming pared 1 base from V and 2 bases from J, leaving 12 bases between.